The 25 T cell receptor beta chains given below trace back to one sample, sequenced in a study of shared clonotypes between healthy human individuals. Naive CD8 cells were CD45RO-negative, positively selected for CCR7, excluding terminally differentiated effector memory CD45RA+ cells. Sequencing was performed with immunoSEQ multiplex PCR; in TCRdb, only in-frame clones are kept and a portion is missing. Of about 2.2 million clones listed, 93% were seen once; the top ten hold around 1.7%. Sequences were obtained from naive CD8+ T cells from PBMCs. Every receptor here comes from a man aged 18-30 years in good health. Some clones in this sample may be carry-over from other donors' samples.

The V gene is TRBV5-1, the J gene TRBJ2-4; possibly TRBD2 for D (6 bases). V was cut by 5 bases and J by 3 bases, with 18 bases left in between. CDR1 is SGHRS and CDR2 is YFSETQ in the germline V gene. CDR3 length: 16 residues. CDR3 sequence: CASSMSGSLDKNIQYF. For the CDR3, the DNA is TGCGCCAGCAGTATGTCCGGGAGTTTAGACAAAAACATTCAGTACTTC. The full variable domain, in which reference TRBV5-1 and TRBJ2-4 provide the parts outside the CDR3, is KAGVTQTPRYLIKTRGQQVTLSCSPISGHRSVSWYQQTPGQGLQFLFEYFSETQRNKGNFPGRFSGRQFSNSRSEMNVSTLELGDSALYLCASSMSGSLDKNIQYFGAGTRLSVL.

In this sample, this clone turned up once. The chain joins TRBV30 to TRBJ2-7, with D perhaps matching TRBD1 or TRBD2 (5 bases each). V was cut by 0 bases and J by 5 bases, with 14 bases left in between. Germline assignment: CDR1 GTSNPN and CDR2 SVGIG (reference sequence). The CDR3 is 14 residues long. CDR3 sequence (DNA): TGTGCCTGGAGTGTGGGCAGAGGGGCTAACGAGCAGTACTTC. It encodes CAWSVGRGANEQYF.

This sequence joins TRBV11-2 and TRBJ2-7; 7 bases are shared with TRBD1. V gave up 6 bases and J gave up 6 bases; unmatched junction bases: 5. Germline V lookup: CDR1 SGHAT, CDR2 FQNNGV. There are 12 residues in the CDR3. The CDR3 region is CASSHRDSEQYF. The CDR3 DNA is TGTGCCAGCAGTCACAGGGACAGCGAGCAGTACTTC.

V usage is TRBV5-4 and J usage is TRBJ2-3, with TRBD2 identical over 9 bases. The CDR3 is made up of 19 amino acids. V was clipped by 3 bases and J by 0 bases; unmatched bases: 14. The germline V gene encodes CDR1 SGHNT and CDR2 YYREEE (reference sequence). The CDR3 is CASSSRGSGSSVSTDTQYF. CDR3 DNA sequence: TGTGCCAGCAGCTCTCGGGGTAGCGGGAGTTCGGTTAGCACAGATACGCAGTATTTT.

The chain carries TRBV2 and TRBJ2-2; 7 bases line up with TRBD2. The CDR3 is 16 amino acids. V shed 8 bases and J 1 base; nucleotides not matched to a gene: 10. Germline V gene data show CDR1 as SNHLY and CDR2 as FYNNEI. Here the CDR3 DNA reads TGTGCCAGCGGGGACGATAGCGGGTGGAACACCGGGGAGCTGTTTTTT. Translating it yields CASGDDSGWNTGELFF.

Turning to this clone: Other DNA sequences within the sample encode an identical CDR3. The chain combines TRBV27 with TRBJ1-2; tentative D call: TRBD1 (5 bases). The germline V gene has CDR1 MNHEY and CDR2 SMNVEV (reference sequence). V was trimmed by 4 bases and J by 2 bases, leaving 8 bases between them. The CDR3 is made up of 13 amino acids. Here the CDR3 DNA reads TGTGCCAGCAGTTCCCGGGGGAACTATGGCTACACCTTC. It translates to CASSSRGNYGYTF.

Here the CDR3 DNA reads TGTGCCAGCAGCGGATCTCGGGGGGCGAGAACTGAAGCTTTCTTT. It translates to CASSGSRGARTEAFF. The chain carries TRBV9 and TRBJ1-1; a possible D gene is TRBD1 (6 bases). V dropped 3 bases and J dropped 5 bases, with 17 bases sitting between them. The germline V gene has CDR1 SGDLS and CDR2 YYNGEE. The CDR3 extends over 15 amino acids.

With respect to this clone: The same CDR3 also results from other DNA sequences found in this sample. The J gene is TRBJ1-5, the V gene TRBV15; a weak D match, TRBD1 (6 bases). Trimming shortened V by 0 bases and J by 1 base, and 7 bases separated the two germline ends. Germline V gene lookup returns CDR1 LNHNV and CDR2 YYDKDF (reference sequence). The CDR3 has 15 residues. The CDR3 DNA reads TGTGCCACCAGCAGAGACAGGGGAAGCAATCAGCCCCAGCATTTT. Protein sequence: CATSRDRGSNQPQHF.

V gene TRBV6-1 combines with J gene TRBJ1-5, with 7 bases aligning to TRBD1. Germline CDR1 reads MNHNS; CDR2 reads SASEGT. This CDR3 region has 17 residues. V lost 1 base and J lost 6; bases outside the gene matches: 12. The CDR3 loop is CASSEGRDRAAGQPQHF. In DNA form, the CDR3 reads TGTGCCAGCAGTGAAGGCCGCGACAGGGCGGCGGGTCAGCCCCAGCATTTT.

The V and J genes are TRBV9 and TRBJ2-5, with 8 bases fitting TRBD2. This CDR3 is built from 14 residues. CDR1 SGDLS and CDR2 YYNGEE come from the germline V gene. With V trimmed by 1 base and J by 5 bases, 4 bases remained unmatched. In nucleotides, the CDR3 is TGTGCCAGCAGCGTACAGTCGGGAGGGGAGACCCAGTACTTC. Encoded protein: CASSVQSGGETQYF.

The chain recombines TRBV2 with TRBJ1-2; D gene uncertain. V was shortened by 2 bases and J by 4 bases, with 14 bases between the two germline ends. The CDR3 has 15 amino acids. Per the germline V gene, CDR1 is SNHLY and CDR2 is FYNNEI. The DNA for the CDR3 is TGTGCCAGCAGTGAAAGCCCGTACAGTTCCTATGGCTACACCTTC. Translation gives CASSESPYSSYGYTF.

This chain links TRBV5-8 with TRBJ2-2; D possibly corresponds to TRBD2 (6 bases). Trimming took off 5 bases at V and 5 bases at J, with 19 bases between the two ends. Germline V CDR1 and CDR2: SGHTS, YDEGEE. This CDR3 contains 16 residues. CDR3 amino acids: CASRAPRGDVTGELFF. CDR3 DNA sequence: TGTGCCAGCAGGGCCCCGCGGGGTGATGTGACCGGGGAGCTGTTTTTT.

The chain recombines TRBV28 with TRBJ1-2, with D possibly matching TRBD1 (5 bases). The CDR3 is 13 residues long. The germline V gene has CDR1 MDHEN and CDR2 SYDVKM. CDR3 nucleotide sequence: TGTGCTTTTCGGGAGGGGTGTAACTATGGCTACACCTTC. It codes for CAFREGCNYGYTF.

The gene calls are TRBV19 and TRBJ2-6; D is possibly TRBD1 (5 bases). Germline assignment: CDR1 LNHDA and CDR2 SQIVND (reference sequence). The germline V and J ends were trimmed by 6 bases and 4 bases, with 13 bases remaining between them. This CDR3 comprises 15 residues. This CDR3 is CASRMTAVGANVLTF. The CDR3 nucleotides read TGTGCCAGTAGGATGACAGCTGTCGGGGCCAACGTCCTGACTTTC.

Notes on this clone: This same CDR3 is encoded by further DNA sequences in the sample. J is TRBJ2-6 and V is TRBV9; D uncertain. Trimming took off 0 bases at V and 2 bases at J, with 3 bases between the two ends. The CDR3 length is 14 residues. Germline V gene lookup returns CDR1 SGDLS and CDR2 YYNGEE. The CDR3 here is CASSVGPGANVLTF. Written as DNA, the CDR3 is TGTGCCAGCAGCGTAGGGCCTGGGGCCAACGTCCTGACTTTC.

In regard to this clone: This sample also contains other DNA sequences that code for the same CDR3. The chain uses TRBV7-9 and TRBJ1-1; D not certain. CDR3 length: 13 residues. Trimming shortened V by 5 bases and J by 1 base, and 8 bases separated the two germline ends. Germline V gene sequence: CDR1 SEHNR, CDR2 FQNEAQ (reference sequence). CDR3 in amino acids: CASSGGPNTEAFF. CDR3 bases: TGTGCCAGCAGCGGAGGGCCGAACACTGAAGCTTTCTTT. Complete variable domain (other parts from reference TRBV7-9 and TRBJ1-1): DTGVSQNPRHKITKRGQNVTFRCDPISEHNRLYWYRQTLGQGPEFLTYFQNEAQLEKSRLLSDRFSAERPKGSFSTLEIQRTEQGDSAMYLCASSGGPNTEAFFGQGTRLTVV.

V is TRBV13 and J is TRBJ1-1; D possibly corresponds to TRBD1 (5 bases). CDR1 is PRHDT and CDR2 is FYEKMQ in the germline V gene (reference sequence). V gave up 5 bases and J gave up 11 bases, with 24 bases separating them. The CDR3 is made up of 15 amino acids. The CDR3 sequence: CASSPSGSGGVGAFF. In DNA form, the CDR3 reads TGTGCCAGCAGCCCATCGGGGAGTGGAGGGGTTGGGGCTTTCTTT. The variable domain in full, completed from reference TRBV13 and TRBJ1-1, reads AAGVIQSPRHLIKEKRETATLKCYPIPRHDTVYWYQQGPGQDPQFLISFYEKMQSDKGSIPDRFSAQQFSDYHSELNMSSLELGDSALYFCASSPSGSGGVGAFFGQGTRLTVV.

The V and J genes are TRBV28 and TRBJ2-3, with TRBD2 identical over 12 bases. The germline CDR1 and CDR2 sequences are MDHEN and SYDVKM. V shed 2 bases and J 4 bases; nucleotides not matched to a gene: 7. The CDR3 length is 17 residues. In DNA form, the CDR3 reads TGTGCCAGCAGTTTAGGTCTAGCGGGAGGGCCGCCAGATACGCAGTATTTT. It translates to CASSLGLAGGPPDTQYF.

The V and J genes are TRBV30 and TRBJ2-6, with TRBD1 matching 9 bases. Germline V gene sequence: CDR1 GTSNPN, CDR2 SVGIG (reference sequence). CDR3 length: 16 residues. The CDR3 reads CASGTGGVPGANVLTF. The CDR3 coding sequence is TGTGCTTCCGGAACAGGGGGCGTCCCTGGGGCCAACGTCCTGACTTTC.

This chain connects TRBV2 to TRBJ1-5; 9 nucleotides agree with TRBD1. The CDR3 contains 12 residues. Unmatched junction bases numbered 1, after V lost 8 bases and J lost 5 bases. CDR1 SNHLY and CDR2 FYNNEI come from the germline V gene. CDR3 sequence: CASGDRDQPQHF. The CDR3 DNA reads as TGTGCCAGCGGGGACAGGGATCAGCCCCAGCATTTT.

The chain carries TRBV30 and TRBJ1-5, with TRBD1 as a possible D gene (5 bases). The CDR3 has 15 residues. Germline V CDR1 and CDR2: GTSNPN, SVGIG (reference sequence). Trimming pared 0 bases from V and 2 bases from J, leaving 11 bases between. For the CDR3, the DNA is TGTGCCTGGAGTGTAGCGGGGGTCGGCAATCAGCCCCAGCATTTT. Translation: CAWSVAGVGNQPQHF.

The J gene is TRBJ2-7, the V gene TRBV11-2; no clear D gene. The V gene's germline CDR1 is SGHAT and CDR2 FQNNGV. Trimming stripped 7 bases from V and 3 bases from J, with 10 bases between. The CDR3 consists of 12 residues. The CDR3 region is CASTMSGYEQYF. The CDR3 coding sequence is TGTGCCAGCACCATGTCCGGCTACGAGCAGTACTTC.

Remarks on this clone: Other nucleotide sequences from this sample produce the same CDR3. The CDR3 region has the DNA TGTGCCAGCAGCCCGGGACTAGCGGGCTACGAGCAGTACTTC. It codes for CASSPGLAGYEQYF. This chain uses TRBV4-2 with TRBJ2-7, with 12 bases that match TRBD2. The V gene's germline CDR1 is LGHNA and CDR2 YNFKEQ. There are 14 residues in the CDR3. V shed 4 bases, J shed 3 bases, and the junction held 1 base outside the gene matches.

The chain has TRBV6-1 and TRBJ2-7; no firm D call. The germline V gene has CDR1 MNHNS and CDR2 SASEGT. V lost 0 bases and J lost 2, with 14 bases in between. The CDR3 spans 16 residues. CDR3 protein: CASSEAHGNTAYEQYF. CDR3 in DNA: TGTGCCAGCAGTGAAGCGCACGGAAACACCGCCTACGAGCAGTACTTC.

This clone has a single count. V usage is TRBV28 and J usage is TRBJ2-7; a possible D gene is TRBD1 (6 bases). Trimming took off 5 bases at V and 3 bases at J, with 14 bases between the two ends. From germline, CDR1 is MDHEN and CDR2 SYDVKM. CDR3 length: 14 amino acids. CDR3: CASSPTDRFYEQYF. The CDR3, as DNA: TGTGCCAGCAGTCCAACCGACAGGTTCTACGAGCAGTACTTC.